This TCR beta chain was captured by sequencing in a study of control samples from healthy donors and cancer patients. The repertoire was sequenced with immunoSEQ multiplex PCR; TCRdb's copy has only in-frame clones and lacks some. This sample has approximately 160,000 clones; 75% to 95% occur once, and the top ten carry approximately 2%. The CDR3 is made up of 13 amino acids. Unmatched junction bases numbered 1, after V lost 2 bases and J lost 3 bases. Germline-derived CDR1 and CDR2 are SGHKS and YYEKEE (reference sequence). Sequencing was done on a sample of blood. V usage is TRBV5-5 and J usage is TRBJ1-1, with 7 bases identical to TRBD1. The clonotype originates from a woman aged 40 to 50 in good health. CDR3 DNA: TGTGCCAGCAGCTTAACAGGGGACACTGAAGCTTTCTTT. Translating it yields CASSLTGDTEAFF.